This T cell receptor beta chain was identified during a study of T cell clones after liver transplantation. Trimming removed 6 bases at V and 4 bases at J, with 21 bases between. From germline, CDR1 is MDHEN and CDR2 SYDVKM. The CDR3 has 16 residues. The assay was immunoSEQ multiplex PCR, and TCRdb's table has in-frame clones only and misses some. This sample has around 110,000 clones, with about nine tenths found just once. J is TRBJ2-5 and V is TRBV28; perhaps TRBD2 as D (5 bases). This receptor was obtained from a human patient who received a liver transplant. The graft donor may account for some of the T cells. Material: CD4+ T cells from blood, obtained 12 months after liver transplant. CDR3 region: CASSLPRAGWLETQYF. The CDR3 coding sequence is TGTGCCAGCAGCTTACCCCGGGCGGGTTGGCTAGAGACCCAGTACTTC.